One and the same sample provided the 27 T cell receptor beta chains below, sequenced in a study of chronic HIV infection and antiretroviral therapy. One entry per CDR3 protein, called by TCRdb with MiXCR from the 5' RACE reads. Of more than 25,000 distinct CDR3 sequences listed, about 9.6% are singletons. The sample consisted of peripheral blood. Source of these receptors: an adult who had HIV and had not received antiretroviral therapy, or was an uninfected healthy control (not recorded which).

This clonotype was picked up a small number of times. This rearrangement joins TRBV7-6 to TRBJ2-1, with a possible D match to TRBD2 (6 bases). Germline V CDR1 and CDR2: SGHVS, FNYEAQ. V lost 5 bases to trimming and J lost 2 bases, with 13 bases between them. The CDR3 extends over 15 amino acids. CDR3 coding DNA: TGTGCCAGCAGCCCCGGGAGTCCGCCCTACAATGAGCAGTTCTTC. Its protein is CASSPGSPPYNEQFF.

This clonotype turned up a few times. The gene calls are TRBV7-9 and TRBJ1-1; 8 positions agree with TRBD1. CDR3 size: 13 residues. The V gene end was trimmed by 7 bases and the J gene end by 4 bases; junction bases not matched to a gene: 5. Germline CDR1 is SEHNR and CDR2 is FQNEAQ (reference sequence). This CDR3 is CASTKTGGTEAFF. The CDR3 DNA is TGTGCCAGCACCAAAACAGGGGGCACTGAAGCTTTCTTT.

This clonotype was recorded many times. The gene calls are TRBV5-4 and TRBJ2-3, with a tentative D call TRBD1 (6 bases). CDR3 size: 16 residues. Germline assignment: CDR1 SGHNT and CDR2 YYREEE (reference sequence). Trimming took off 0 bases at V and 8 bases at J, with 19 bases between the two ends. Here the CDR3 reads CASSLATGLEGGTQYF. CDR3 DNA: TGTGCCAGCAGCTTGGCGACAGGTCTCGAAGGCGGTACGCAGTATTTT.

The sample holds a few counts of this clonotype. The chain uses TRBV6-6 and TRBJ1-3; D remains ambiguous. Trimming removed 2 bases from V and 0 bases from J, with 8 bases in between. Germline assignment: CDR1 MNHNY and CDR2 SVGAGI (reference sequence). There are 15 residues in the CDR3. The CDR3 protein is CASSYGQNSGNTIYF. CDR3 bases: TGTGCCAGCAGTTACGGGCAGAACTCTGGAAACACCATATATTTT.

This clonotype was seen many times. In nucleotides, the CDR3 is TGTGCCAGCAGCAAATGTCGGGTTCCCTACGAGCAGTACTTC. It specifies CASSKCRVPYEQYF. V gene TRBV21-1 combines with J gene TRBJ2-7. TRBV21-1 is a known pseudogene. CDR3 size: 14 residues.

The genes are TRBV7-2 and TRBJ2-5, with 9 bases matching TRBD2. Trimming at V came to 5 bases and at J to 5 bases, leaving 3 bases not matched to a gene. The CDR3 is 13 residues long. CDR1 SGHTA and CDR2 FQGNSA come from the germline V gene. The CDR3 nucleotides are TGTGCCAGCAGCCGTGGACTAGCGGAGACCCAGTACTTC. Its protein is CASSRGLAETQYF.

Relative to its sample, this clonotype is medium-sized. The gene calls are TRBV6-1 and TRBJ2-1, with TRBD2 matching 9 bases. With 4 bases clipped from V and 2 bases from J, the junction kept 9 bases outside the gene matches. CDR3 size: 17 residues. Germline V gene sequence: CDR1 MNHNS, CDR2 SASEGT. The CDR3 region is CASSGGRVAGAYNEQFF. CDR3 sequence (DNA): TGTGCCAGCAGTGGGGGTAGGGTAGCGGGGGCCTACAATGAGCAGTTCTTC.

The table lists this clonotype with a few counts. The gene calls are TRBV12-3 or TRBV12-4 and TRBJ1-2; no firm D call. V shed 3 bases and J shed 3 bases, with 5 bases lying between them. The CDR3 has 12 residues. DNA for the CDR3: TGTGCCAGCAGTTTTGGCGACTATGGCTACACCTTC. Its protein product is CASSFGDYGYTF.

This clonotype occurred a few times. The V call is TRBV13, the J call TRBJ2-1; 8 nucleotides line up with TRBD1. Germline V CDR1 and CDR2: PRHDT, FYEKMQ (reference sequence). The CDR3 extends over 12 amino acids. The V gene end was trimmed by 6 bases and the J gene end by 6 bases; junction bases not matched to a gene: 1. The CDR3 nucleotides are TGTGCCAGCAGTGACAGGGGCAATGAGCAGTTCTTC. Amino acid sequence: CASSDRGNEQFF.

With regard to this clonotype: This likely comes from a read error, as the CDR3 has no conserved phenylalanine or tryptophan at its end. The V gene is TRBV24-1, the J gene TRBJ1-2; no clear D. Germline V gene lookup returns CDR1 KGHDR and CDR2 SFDVKD. V lost 3 bases and J lost 0, with 7 bases in between. The CDR3 length is 14 residues. This chain's CDR3 is CATSDTTTNYGYTY. The CDR3 DNA sequence: TGTGCCACCAGTGATACAACGACTAACTATGGCTACACCTAC.

This clonotype has at least ten counts. This chain links TRBV7-2 with TRBJ2-3; 9 bases fit TRBD2. This CDR3 has 16 residues. V trimming: 4 bases; J trimming: 1 base; junction bases outside the gene matches: 6. Germline V lookup: CDR1 SGHTA, CDR2 FQGNSA. The CDR3 DNA sequence: TGTGCCAGCAGCTACCCCAGACTAGCGGGCACAGATACGCAGTATTTT. Translated: CASSYPRLAGTDTQYF. Combining the CDR3 with reference TRBV7-2 and TRBJ2-3 gives the whole variable domain GAGVSQSPSNKVTEKGKDVELRCDPISGHTALYWYRQSLGQGLEFLIYFQGNSAPDKSGLPSDRFSAERTGGSVSTLTIQRTQQEDSAVYLCASSYPRLAGTDTQYFGPGTRLTVL.

This clonotype was detected a few times. V gene TRBV6-2 or TRBV6-3 combines with J gene TRBJ2-1; TRBD1 matches 11 bases. Germline CDR1 is MNHEY and CDR2 is SVGEGT. After removal of 4 bases from V and 8 bases from J, the junction contained 4 bases not matched to a gene. CDR3 size: 14 residues. CDR3 nucleotide sequence: TGTGCCAGCAGTTCCCCGGACAGGGGGCATGAGCAGTTCTTC. This gives the protein CASSSPDRGHEQFF.

This clonotype was detected ten times or more. This chain links TRBV6-2 or TRBV6-3 with TRBJ1-2; D not certain. The V end lost 3 bases, the J end lost 8 bases, and 7 bases lay between the germline ends. CDR3 size: 11 residues. Germline assignment: CDR1 MNHEY and CDR2 SVGEGT. CDR3 nucleotides: TGTGCCAGCAGTTATGACGGAGGCTACACCTTC. The encoded protein is CASSYDGGYTF.

This clonotype counts as medium-sized. CDR3 residues: CSATRVGPYEQYF. The CDR3 nucleotides are TGCAGTGCTACCAGGGTAGGGCCCTACGAGCAGTACTTC. The chain recombines TRBV20-1 with TRBJ2-7, with a possible D match to TRBD1 (5 bases). V lost 4 bases, J lost 2 bases, and 12 bases lay in between. The germline V gene has CDR1 DFQATT and CDR2 SNEGSKA (reference sequence). This CDR3 region has 13 residues.

The table lists this clonotype with many counts. This rearrangement joins TRBV5-4 to TRBJ2-5; unclear D gene. The germline gives CDR1 SGHNT, CDR2 YYREEE (reference sequence). This CDR3 contains 15 residues. Trimming stripped 0 bases from V and 0 bases from J, with 9 bases between. The CDR3 is CASSLGQSHQETQYF. CDR3 coding DNA: TGTGCCAGCAGCTTGGGTCAGAGTCACCAAGAGACCCAGTACTTC.

The chain employs TRBV7-6 and TRBJ2-7, with D possibly called TRBD1 or TRBD2 (6 bases each). The V gene's germline CDR1 is SGHVS and CDR2 FNYEAQ. The CDR3 totals 15 residues. Trimming pared 1 base from V and 5 bases from J, leaving 15 bases between. The CDR3 DNA is TGTGCCAGCAGCTTAGGTACAGGGAGGAACCACGAGCAGTACTTC. It specifies CASSLGTGRNHEQYF.

Ten or more counts support this clonotype. The chain uses TRBV20-1 and TRBJ2-3; D may be TRBD1 or TRBD2 (6 bases each). Trimming cost V 3 bases and J 4 bases, with 14 bases left between them. The length of the CDR3 is 14 residues. Per the germline V gene, CDR1 is DFQATT and CDR2 is SNEGSKA (reference sequence). The CDR3 region has the DNA TGCAGTGCTAGGAGGGGGGAGCGAGCAGATACGCAGTATTTT. This gives the protein CSARRGERADTQYF.

The chain uses TRBV5-1 and TRBJ1-1, with D possibly TRBD1 on 5 matching bases. Germline V gene lookup returns CDR1 SGHRS and CDR2 YFSETQ. This CDR3 comprises 12 residues. Deletions cut 0 bases from V and 6 bases from J, with 6 bases between. The CDR3 DNA reads TGCGCCAGCAGCTTGGACAGGTCTGAAGCTTTCTTT. Its translation is CASSLDRSEAFF.

This clonotype was found many times. This sequence joins TRBV6-6 and TRBJ2-2; D is ambiguous. Trimming shortened V by 0 bases and J by 4 bases, and 3 bases separated the two germline ends. Germline CDR1 and CDR2: MNHNY and SVGAGI (reference sequence). The length of the CDR3 is 13 residues. The CDR3 coding sequence is TGTGCCAGCAGTTACTCCGTCACCGGGGAGCTGTTTTTT. It encodes CASSYSVTGELFF.

This clonotype was seen ten or more times. The chain joins TRBV18 to TRBJ2-6, with 8 positions matching TRBD1. The CDR3 totals 17 residues. Germline loops: CDR1 KGHSH, CDR2 LQKENI. The trim removed 0 bases at V and 4 bases at J, leaving 5 bases unmatched. As DNA, the CDR3 is TGTGCCAGCTCACCACCGGCAGGGGGCCGGGGGGCCAACGTCCTGACTTTC. It yields the protein CASSPPAGGRGANVLTF.

At least ten counts were recorded for this clonotype. The rearrangement uses TRBV20-1 and TRBJ1-2, with a tentative D call TRBD1 (6 bases). Germline V gene data show CDR1 as DFQATT and CDR2 as SNEGSKA (reference sequence). V lost 0 bases, J lost 6 bases, and 11 bases lay in between. This CDR3 comprises 13 residues. CDR3 DNA sequence: TGCAGTGCTAGAGATAGGCCAGGGGATGGCTACACCTTC. Translated, it gives CSARDRPGDGYTF.

This clonotype showed up many times. This chain connects TRBV27 to TRBJ1-3; 8 positions agree with TRBD1. Germline CDR1 MNHEY, CDR2 SMNVEV (reference sequence). V shed 7 bases, J shed 0 bases, and the junction held 23 bases outside the gene matches. This CDR3 has 21 amino acids. CDR3 nucleotides: TGTGCCAGCATCCCCCCAGCCGGGACAGGAACTGCTGTCTCCTCTGGAAACACCATATATTTT. Translating it yields CASIPPAGTGTAVSSGNTIYF.

V and J are TRBV20-1 and TRBJ1-1; no clear D. This CDR3 is 11 amino acids long. Germline assignment: CDR1 DFQATT and CDR2 SNEGSKA (reference sequence). V dropped 7 bases and J dropped 1 base, with 7 bases sitting between them. The CDR3 spells CSVQTNTEAFF. The DNA for the CDR3 is TGCAGTGTACAGACGAACACTGAAGCTTTCTTT.

This clonotype has ten or more counts. This chain connects TRBV11-2 to TRBJ2-5; no definite D call. The CDR3 sequence is 14 residues long. V was pared by 3 bases and J by 0 bases, with 8 bases between. In germline, CDR1 is SGHAT, CDR2 FQNNGV. CDR3 in DNA: TGTGCCAGCAGCTTCCGGCATTACCAAGAGACCCAGTACTTC. It translates to CASSFRHYQETQYF.

V usage is TRBV20-1 and J usage is TRBJ1-6; the match to TRBD1 covers 8 bases. CDR1 is DFQATT and CDR2 is SNEGSKA in the germline V gene (reference sequence). After removal of 4 bases from V and 7 bases from J, the junction contained 9 bases not matched to a gene. CDR3 length equals 15 residues. Written as DNA, the CDR3 is TGCAGTGCTACCGACAGGGGAACGGGGAATTCACCCCTCCACTTT. As protein: CSATDRGTGNSPLHF.

The J gene is TRBJ2-3, the V gene TRBV20-1; 9 positions agree with TRBD2. CDR3 length: 16 amino acids. Germline CDR1 is DFQATT and CDR2 is SNEGSKA (reference sequence). The J segment lost 1 base and the V segment lost 1 base, leaving 6 bases of the junction unmatched. The CDR3 loop reads CSARGVAGDGTDTQYF. DNA of the CDR3: TGCAGTGCTAGAGGCGTAGCGGGAGATGGCACAGATACGCAGTATTTT.

This chain connects TRBV29-1 to TRBJ1-2; the match to TRBD1 covers 7 bases. This CDR3 has 13 residues. The V segment lost 5 bases and the J segment 6 bases; nucleotides outside the gene matches: 9. CDR1 is SQVTM, CDR2 ANQGSEA, per germline. CDR3 coding DNA: TGCAGCGTTCCAGTACAGGGGACGGATGGCTACACCTTC. It specifies CSVPVQGTDGYTF. The variable domain in full, completed from reference TRBV29-1 and TRBJ1-2, reads SAVISQKPSRDICQRGTSLTIQCQVDSQVTMMFWYRQQPGQSLTLIATANQGSEATYESGFVIDKFPISRPNLTFSTLTVSNMSPEDSSIYLCSVPVQGTDGYTFGSGTRLTVV.